The rows below give T cell receptor beta chains drawn from one sample of a study of blood T cell repertoires in COVID-19. Some clones are missing from TCRdb's copy, which holds only in-frame ones; the method was immunoSEQ multiplex PCR. The sample records 200,000 to 250,000 clones, roughly 88% being singletons. The specimen was peripheral blood. The origin of the receptors is a man older than 75 with acute or convalescent COVID-19. CDR3s include the opening cysteine and the closing phenylalanine or tryptophan.

j_call	v_call	cdr3_aa
TRBJ2-2	TRBV29-1	CSAERYTGELFF
TRBJ1-4	TRBV29-1	CSVGTGGGGKLFF
TRBJ1-5	TRBV7-2	CASSFTVQGFNQPQHF
TRBJ2-2	TRBV18	CASSPLNTGELFF
TRBJ1-2	TRBV28	CASSFMDPSHRESGYTF
TRBJ1-5	TRBV4-2	CASSQLGQGAINQPQHF
TRBJ1-1	TRBV16	CASSHIDRNTEAFF
TRBJ2-5	TRBV7-2	CASRLSGGTFQETQYF
TRBJ1-5	TRBV18	CASSPVGQGANPQHF
TRBJ2-7	TRBV7-2	CASSFAGGPGEQYF
TRBJ1-2	TRBV2	CASSRDTFGYTF
TRBJ1-1	TRBV5-1	CASSLSGGVGTEAFF
TRBJ1-2	TRBV28	CASSLSQGGYTF
TRBJ1-6	TRBV19	CASSIGENSPLHF
TRBJ1-3	TRBV29-1	CSVEDPSSGNTIYF
TRBJ1-2	TRBV6-4	CASILRQMTFYGYTF
TRBJ1-4	TRBV28	CASGGENEKLFF
TRBJ2-3	TRBV7-2	CASSLVSGGGGTDTQYF
TRBJ1-2	TRBV25-1	CASRKEGARGYTF
TRBJ1-1	TRBV2	CASSTGGSTEAFF
TRBJ2-3	TRBV15	CATSRLRTGLFTDTQYF
TRBJ2-1	TRBV3-1/TRBV3-2	CASSQPPGTSGASLNEQFF